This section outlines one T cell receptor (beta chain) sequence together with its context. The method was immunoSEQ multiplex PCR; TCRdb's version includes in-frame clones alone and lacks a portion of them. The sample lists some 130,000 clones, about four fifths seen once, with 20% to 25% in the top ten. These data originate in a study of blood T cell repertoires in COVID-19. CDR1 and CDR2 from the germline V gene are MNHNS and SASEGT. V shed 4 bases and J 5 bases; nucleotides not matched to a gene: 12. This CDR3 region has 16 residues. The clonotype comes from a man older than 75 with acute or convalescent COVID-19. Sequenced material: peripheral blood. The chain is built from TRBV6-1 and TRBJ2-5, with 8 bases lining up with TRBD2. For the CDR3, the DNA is TGTGCCAGCAGTGTTAGAATAGCGGGGTCCGTCGAGACCCAGTACTTC. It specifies CASSVRIAGSVETQYF.